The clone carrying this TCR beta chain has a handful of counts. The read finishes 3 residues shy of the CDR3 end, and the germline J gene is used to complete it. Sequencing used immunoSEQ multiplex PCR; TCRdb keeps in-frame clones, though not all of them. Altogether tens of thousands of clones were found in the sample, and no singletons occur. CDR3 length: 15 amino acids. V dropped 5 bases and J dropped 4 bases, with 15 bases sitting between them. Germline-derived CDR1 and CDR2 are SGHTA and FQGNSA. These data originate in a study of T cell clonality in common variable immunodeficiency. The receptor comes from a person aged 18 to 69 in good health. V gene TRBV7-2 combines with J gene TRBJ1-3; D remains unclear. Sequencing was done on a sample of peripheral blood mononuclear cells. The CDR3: CASSRDTVLGNTIYF. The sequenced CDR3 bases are TGTGCCAGCAGCCGAGACACCGTCCTCGGAAACACC.